This is a list of T cell receptor beta chains from one sample in a study of cytomegalovirus exposure and HLA in healthy donors. Method: immunoSEQ multiplex PCR; TCRdb's copy keeps in-frame clones and lacks some. The data contain 170,000 or so clones, 78% of them singletons. Sequencing used PBMCs. These TCRs come from a woman aged 35 to 49 in good health and CMV-seronegative. The conserved cysteine and the conserved F or W are not part of the CDR3 here. Fields, in order: D gene, V gene, CDR3 protein. A D gene is named only where the DNA matches it firmly.

- TRBV6-5 ASSWVRGNGNTIY
- TRBV10-1 ASSESLARETQY
TRBD1 TRBV18 ASSPRGRGEKLF
- TRBV11-2 ASSLYGGGVEAF
- TRBV5-1 ASSVDSTYNSPLH
TRBD1 TRBV6-5 ASRDRELGLYGYT
- TRBV5-1 ASSPMRVQGLRTYEQY
TRBD2 TRBV5-1 ASSPRTRQETQY
TRBD2 TRBV9 ASSVAGTSGRYEQY
TRBD1 TRBV5-4 ASSKTGRNTGELF
- TRBV2 ASSPSYEQY
- TRBV2 ASSEGEHTGELF
- TRBV4-1 ASSQAPRGQRAF
- TRBV7-3 ASSLFGRGKGAGELF
TRBD1 TRBV9 ASSVTGGNTEAF
- TRBV7-6 ASSLPVAGSGETQY
- TRBV7-9 SSSPTGIPTDTQY
TRBD2 TRBV7-2 ASSLTSGMGDTQY
TRBD2 TRBV10-3 AISDGRGSGLYEQY
- TRBV6-5 ASSTTGRTEAF
TRBD1 TRBV6-5 ASSPRTGSLRPQH
- TRBV10-1 ASSELGNNQPQH
- TRBV28 ASSLEKWRAPPGGYT
- TRBV15 ATSKLFGRVGDTEAF
- TRBV7-8 ASSLGPGTTDLHQPQH
- TRBV7-9 ASSLEGAGSYNEQF
- TRBV2 ASRSGEYEQY
TRBD1 TRBV7-9 ASDRGQETQY
- TRBV7-6 ASSLGISANYGYT
- TRBV19 ASSRYPGQPQYSYT
- TRBV5-1 ASSLGTKTQY
- TRBV2 ASYGEGNQPQH
TRBD1 TRBV2 ASTGTGGSILF
- TRBV2 ASRGLRLGGTTQY
- TRBV6-5 ASSFTATNEKLF
- TRBV27 ASGGQGGLGLDTQY
- TRBV28 ASSSPLYEQY
- TRBV19 ASNGGRGNQPQH
- TRBV6-1 ASSKGDRYYGYT
- TRBV19 ASRDRNTEAF
- TRBV28 ASTSTGPSSYEQY
- TRBV13 ASSLTLRGENTEAF
- TRBV5-1 ASSLRDSADGYT
TRBD1 TRBV5-1 ASSLDGQGYEQY
TRBD1 TRBV13 ASSLGQGFNQPQH
- TRBV4-1 ASSQPGGNYGYT
TRBD1 TRBV19 ASSTRTGIYEQY
- TRBV18 ASSPRGPFREQY
TRBD1 TRBV15 ATSRAMAGGEAF
- TRBV6-6 ASSYPGESTEAF
- TRBV19 ASSPRDWEAYEKLF
TRBD1 TRBV19 ASSLRTGSPNYGYT
TRBD1 TRBV4-1 ASSQEDGTGFYEQY
- TRBV19 ASSIFGNPYEQY
- TRBV10-1 ASSRTDEKLF
TRBD1 TRBV6-5 ASSYWGQVSYEQY
- TRBV4-3 ASSPPLNQPQH
TRBD1 TRBV6-5 ASRRGQVNTEAF
- TRBV6-1 ASRDSSGSNQPQH